This T cell receptor (beta chain) derives from a study of beta chain features in type 1 diabetes. V dropped 4 bases and J dropped 3 bases, with 15 bases sitting between them. The CDR3 covers 16 residues. The germline gives CDR1 SGHTA, CDR2 FQGNSA. Sorting with CD45RO/CCR7/CD25/CD127/CD95/CD27 yielded naive, central memory, regulatory and stem-like memory CD4+ cells. cDNA synthesis used the whole RNA isolate, giving expressed TCRB sequences. Using immunoSEQ multiplex PCR, the repertoire was profiled, and TCRdb retains in-frame clones only, with some absent. Of some 200,000 clones in the sample, roughly a tenth were seen once. This clone has more than one count but fewer than ten. Its antigen is not known. Overall study results and limits: Shorter TCRB CDR3s, moderately but significantly so, were found in Type 1 diabetes patients in all four CD4+ subsets. Possible PCR preference for shorter templates applied equally to patients and controls. Researchers reported that naive, central memory and Treg TCRB repertoires appeared more similar in patients than in healthy donors.

This sequence was found in a man between 18 and 29 years old in good health. The rearrangement uses TRBV7-2 and TRBJ2-2; either TRBD1 or TRBD2 may supply D (5 bases each). The specimen was central memory CD4+ T cells from blood. Here the CDR3 reads CASSSHRRSHTGELFF. CDR3 coding DNA: TGTGCCAGCAGCTCCCACAGGAGGTCGCACACCGGGGAGCTGTTTTTT.